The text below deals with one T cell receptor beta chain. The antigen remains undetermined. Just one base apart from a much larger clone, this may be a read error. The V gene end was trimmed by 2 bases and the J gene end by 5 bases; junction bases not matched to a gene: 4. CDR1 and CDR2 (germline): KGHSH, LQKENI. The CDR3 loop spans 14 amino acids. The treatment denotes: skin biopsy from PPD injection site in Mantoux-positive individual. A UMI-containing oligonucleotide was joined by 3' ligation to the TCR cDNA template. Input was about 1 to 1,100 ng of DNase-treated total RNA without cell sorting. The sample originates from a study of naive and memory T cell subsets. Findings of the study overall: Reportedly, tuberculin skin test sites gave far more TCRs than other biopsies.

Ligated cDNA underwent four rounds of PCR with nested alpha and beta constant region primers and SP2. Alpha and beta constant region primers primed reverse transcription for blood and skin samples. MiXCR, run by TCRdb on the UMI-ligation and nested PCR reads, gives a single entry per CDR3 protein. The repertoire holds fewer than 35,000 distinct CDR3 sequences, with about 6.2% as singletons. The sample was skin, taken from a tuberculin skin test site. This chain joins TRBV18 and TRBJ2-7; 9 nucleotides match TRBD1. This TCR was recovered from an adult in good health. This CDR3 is CASSPARDRDEQYF. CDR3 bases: TGTGCCAGCTCACCAGCGCGGGACAGGGACGAGCAGTACTTC.